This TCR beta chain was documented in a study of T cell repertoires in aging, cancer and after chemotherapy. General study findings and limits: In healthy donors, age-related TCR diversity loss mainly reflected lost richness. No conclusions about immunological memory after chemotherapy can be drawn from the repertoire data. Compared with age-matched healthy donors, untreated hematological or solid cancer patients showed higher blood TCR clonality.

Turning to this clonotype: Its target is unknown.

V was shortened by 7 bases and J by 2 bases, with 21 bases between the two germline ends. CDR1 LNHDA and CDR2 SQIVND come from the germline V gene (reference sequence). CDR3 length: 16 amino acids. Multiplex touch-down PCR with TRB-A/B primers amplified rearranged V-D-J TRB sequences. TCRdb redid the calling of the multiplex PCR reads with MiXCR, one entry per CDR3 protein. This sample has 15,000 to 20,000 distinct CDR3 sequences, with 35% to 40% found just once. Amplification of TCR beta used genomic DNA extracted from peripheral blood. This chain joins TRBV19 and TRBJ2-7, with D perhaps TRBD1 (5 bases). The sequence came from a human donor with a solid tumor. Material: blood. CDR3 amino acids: CASNPGQGLAAYEQYF. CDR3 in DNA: TGTGCCAGTAACCCAGGTCAGGGCCTGGCCGCCTACGAGCAGTACTTC.